Shown below are 7 T cell receptor beta chains from a single sample sequenced in a study of blood T cell repertoires in COVID-19. Produced via immunoSEQ multiplex PCR; TCRdb's table is partial and in-frame only. The sample carries 60,000 or so clones, roughly 87% recorded once. Source material: peripheral blood. All receptors derive from a human donor with acute or convalescent COVID-19. The donor label of this sample is uncertain.

This chain connects TRBV19 to TRBJ1-2; 7 bases match TRBD1. The junction had 3 bases not matched to a gene; V was cut back by 1 base and J by 1 base. The CDR3 has 15 amino acids. The germline V gene has CDR1 LNHDA and CDR2 SQIVND (reference sequence). In nucleotides, the CDR3 is TGTGCCAGTAGTATAGCGACAGGGATTAACTATGGCTACACCTTC. It encodes CASSIATGINYGYTF.

This chain connects TRBV5-4 to TRBJ2-1; 8 bases line up with TRBD2. Trimming took 2 bases from V and 9 from J; bases not matched to a gene: 7. Germline V gene sequence: CDR1 SGHNT, CDR2 YYREEE (reference sequence). CDR3 length equals 14 residues. The CDR3 region is CASSFGGGIVEQFF. For the CDR3, the DNA is TGTGCCAGCAGCTTTGGCGGGGGGATCGTTGAGCAGTTCTTC.

This chain connects TRBV19 to TRBJ2-1, with 9 bases identical to TRBD1. The germline CDR1 and CDR2 sequences are LNHDA and SQIVND (reference sequence). Trimming removed 6 bases from V and 6 bases from J; junction bases left unmatched: 9. This CDR3 comprises 15 residues. This chain's CDR3 is CASSLRDRVRNEQFF. CDR3 coding DNA: TGTGCCAGTAGCCTCCGGGACAGGGTACGCAATGAGCAGTTCTTC.

V is TRBV7-9 and J is TRBJ1-2, with D possibly TRBD1 on 5 matching bases. The CDR3 has 12 amino acids. Per the germline V gene, CDR1 is SEHNR and CDR2 is FQNEAQ (reference sequence). Between the trimmed V and J ends, which lost 6 bases and 6 bases, there was a span of 11 bases. CDR3 nucleotide sequence: TGTGCCAGCAGATACGGAGGGGATGGCTACACCTTC. It specifies CASRYGGDGYTF.

J is TRBJ2-6 and V is TRBV3-1 (or the pseudogene TRBV3-2), with D possibly matching TRBD1 (6 bases). Germline V gene sequence: CDR1 LGHDT, CDR2 YNNKEL (reference sequence). The V end was cut by 1 base, the J end by 2 bases, with 12 bases between. The CDR3 length is 17 residues. The CDR3 DNA sequence: TGTGCCAGCAGCCAAGGGGTTCAGGGGACTGGGGCCAACGTCCTGACTTTC. This encodes CASSQGVQGTGANVLTF.

V and J are TRBV20-1 and TRBJ2-3; no clear D gene. Germline-derived CDR1 and CDR2 are DFQATT and SNEGSKA (reference sequence). V was trimmed by 3 bases and J by 6 bases, leaving 7 bases between them. CDR3 length: 11 amino acids. The DNA for the CDR3 is TGCAGTGCTAGTATCAGGGATACGCAGTATTTT. It translates to CSASIRDTQYF.

The V gene is TRBV7-2, the J gene TRBJ1-1; TRBD1 aligns across 8 bases. J was trimmed by 1 base and V by 1 base; bases with no gene match: 5. Germline CDR1 and CDR2: SGHTA and FQGNSA. The CDR3 contains 16 residues. CDR3 region: CASSLDHGQGNTEAFF. The CDR3 DNA is TGTGCCAGCAGCTTAGACCACGGACAGGGGAACACTGAAGCTTTCTTT. Variable domain in full (rest from reference TRBV7-2 and TRBJ1-1): GAGVSQSPSNKVTEKGKDVELRCDPISGHTALYWYRQSLGQGLEFLIYFQGNSAPDKSGLPSDRFSAERTGGSVSTLTIQRTQQEDSAVYLCASSLDHGQGNTEAFFGQGTRLTVV.